The T cell receptor (beta chain) described here comes from a study of OX40 agonist ivuxolimab in advanced cancers. Notes on the research overall: Ivuxolimab was a fully human IgG2 agonistic monoclonal antibody targeting the costimulatory receptor OX40 (CD134). The paper covers the monotherapy dose-escalation part of the phase I ivuxolimab trial, which included N = 52 patients. Partial responses were achieved by three dose-escalation patients, of whom one had hepatocellular carcinoma and two had cutaneous melanoma. Intravenous ivuxolimab was administered to patients every 2 weeks at six dose levels: 0.01, 0.1, 0.3, 1.5, 3 and 10 mg/kg. Of the roughly 52 dose-escalation patients, hepatocellular carcinoma was present in approximately 20, melanoma in about 15, renal cell carcinoma in 9 and head and neck cancer in 9. Prior anti-PD-1, anti-PD-L1 or anti-CTLA-4 therapy was permitted, and checkpoint inhibitors had been received by more than 35% of dose-escalation patients. The purpose of peripheral TCRbeta sequencing was to test whether ivuxolimab changed TCR sequence diversity and led to clonal T-cell expansion. A male proportion of 82.7% and a mean age of approximately 62 years, ranging from roughly 20 to 80, were recorded for the dose-escalation cohort. General findings and caveats noted by the study authors: In the 0.1-3.0 mg/kg groups, partial responders were among the patients with the lowest normalized peripheral clonal expansion, particularly in CD8+ T cells. After ivuxolimab, CD8+ T cells had more expanded clones than CD4+ T cells on average. Low levels of normalized T-cell clonal expansion were also seen in some patients who did not respond. Antigen specificity was not determined for the clonally expanded peripheral T cells. At doses of 0.1 to 3.0 mg/kg, clonal expansion of both CD4+ and CD8+ T cells in blood was seen between baseline and week 6.

Genomic DNA was isolated from the sorted cells so that the TCRbeta CDR3 region could be sequenced. The immunoSEQ Assay was used to sequence the TCRbeta CDR3 regions. This is the immuneACCESS table as TCRdb keeps it, with only in-frame sequences that have V and J called. A part of the clones is gone; compared with another copy, unresolved V genes explain less than half, and the rest is unexplained. The sample profile shows around 40,000 clones; approximately 88% of them were found once. Clones ranked in the top ten supply 15% of the sample. From the cysteine up to the phenylalanine, the CDR3 has a length of 14 residues. This entry keeps only the CDR3 DNA: 42 bases, framed from base 1. The V and J ends are trimmed by 4 bases and 5 bases, leaving 15 bases between them. The germline V gene (reference sequence) provides CDR1 MNHNY and CDR2 SVGAGI. As concerns this clone: No cognate antigen has been identified for it. Base qualities were left out, and no much larger clone turns up one base away.

The trial excluded patients who had a history of autoimmune disease or who were on systemic immunosuppression. Peripheral blood for TCR sequencing was drawn from every dose cohort at baseline, at cycle 4 day 1 and at cycle 7 day 1. Samples came from an open-label, multicenter, first-in-human phase I dose-escalation trial of ivuxolimab. Adults with locally advanced or metastatic head and neck squamous cell, hepatocellular, melanoma or renal cell carcinoma were enrolled in the trial. CD4+ and CD8+ T cells were sorted separately from peripheral blood before TCR sequencing. Recombination connected TRBV6-6 to TRBJ2-7, and TRBD1 may be the D gene, going by 6 matching bases. This TCR came from an adult with an advanced solid tumor such as melanoma, head and neck, liver or kidney cancer. The sample consisted of CD4+ or CD8+ T cells sorted from blood, taken in a trial of the OX40 agonist ivuxolimab. CDR3 region: CASSSQGYRDEQYF. The DNA is as follows: TGTGCCAGCAGTTCACAGGGTTACCGGGACGAGCAGTACTTC.